These 10 T cell receptor beta chains were all obtained from the same sample, sequenced in a study of radiation and T cells in renal cell carcinoma. Treatment denoted: treatment-naive control, cytoreductive nephrectomy. The assay was immunoSEQ multiplex PCR, and TCRdb's table has in-frame clones only and misses some. There are some 21,000 clones in the sample; nearly 55% occur only once, and less than 25% lies in the top ten. Sequencing used tumor tissue, obtained from a patient whose treatment was nephrectomy without radiotherapy. All receptors come from a human donor with renal cell carcinoma.

DNA of the CDR3: TGCGCCAGCAGCCCCGGGACTAGCGGGGGGATGAATGAGCAGTTCTTC. Translation gives CASSPGTSGGMNEQFF. The J gene is TRBJ2-1, the V gene TRBV5-1, with 15 bases that match TRBD2. Germline-derived CDR1 and CDR2 are SGHRS and YFSETQ. The V gene end was trimmed by 4 bases and the J gene end by 7 bases; junction bases not matched to a gene: 6. This CDR3 comprises 16 residues.

The chain carries TRBV7-2 and TRBJ1-1, with 7 positions matching TRBD1. The V gene end was trimmed by 2 bases and the J gene end by 8 bases; junction bases not matched to a gene: 5. Per the germline V gene, CDR1 is SGHTA and CDR2 is FQGNSA. This CDR3 has 13 amino acids. The CDR3 DNA sequence: TGTGCCAGCAGCTTAACAAGGACAGGCGAAGCTTTCTTT. It translates to CASSLTRTGEAFF.

With regard to this clone: The sample carries other DNA sequences with the same CDR3. The chain employs TRBV5-1 and TRBJ1-1, with 8 bases fitting TRBD1. The germline CDR1 and CDR2 sequences are SGHRS and YFSETQ. Unmatched junction bases numbered 6, after V lost 4 bases and J lost 4 bases. This CDR3 region has 14 residues. CDR3 residues: CASSLGQGGTEAFF. CDR3 DNA sequence: TGCGCCAGCAGCCTTGGACAGGGTGGCACTGAAGCTTTCTTT. The complete variable domain, with remaining parts taken from reference TRBV5-1 and TRBJ1-1, reads KAGVTQTPRYLIKTRGQQVTLSCSPISGHRSVSWYQQTPGQGLQFLFEYFSETQRNKGNFPGRFSGRQFSNSRSEMNVSTLELGDSALYLCASSLGQGGTEAFFGQGTRLTVV.

This clone was counted a single time. The rearrangement uses TRBV2 and TRBJ2-1; D is ambiguous. The CDR3 runs 13 residues. Trimming left V 7 bases short and J 4 bases short, with 11 bases between. Per the germline V gene, CDR1 is SNHLY and CDR2 is FYNNEI. CDR3 sequence: CASKKDPYNEQFF. In DNA form, the CDR3 reads TGTGCCAGCAAAAAGGACCCTTACAATGAGCAGTTCTTC.

The chain recombines TRBV7-9 with TRBJ2-2, with a tentative D call TRBD2 (6 bases). V was pared by 5 bases and J by 0 bases, with 10 bases between. Germline V gives CDR1 SEHNR, CDR2 FQNEAQ (reference sequence). CDR3 length equals 15 residues. The CDR3 sequence is CASSAGGANTGELFF. The CDR3 DNA is TGTGCCAGCAGCGCGGGCGGGGCGAACACCGGGGAGCTGTTTTTT.

This chain joins TRBV4-1 and TRBJ1-5; tentative D call: TRBD1 (6 bases). The V gene lost 3 bases and the J gene lost 5 bases, with 14 bases spanning the gap. The CDR3 is 15 residues long. Per the germline V gene, CDR1 is MGHRA and CDR2 is YSYEKL. This chain's CDR3 is CASSQGDISYQPQHF. In DNA, the CDR3 is TGCGCCAGCAGCCAGGGGGACATCAGTTATCAGCCCCAGCATTTT.

The chain has TRBV9 and TRBJ2-2; D might be TRBD2 (6 bases). The germline V gene encodes CDR1 SGDLS and CDR2 YYNGEE. The V end lost 0 bases, the J end lost 5 bases, and 8 bases lay between the germline ends. The CDR3 is made up of 14 amino acids. The CDR3 DNA reads TGTGCCAGCAGCGTAGCCAGCGGGACCGGGGAGCTGTTTTTT. Protein: CASSVASGTGELFF.

This clone was counted only a few times. The V gene is TRBV6-5, the J gene TRBJ1-1; 8 bases line up with TRBD1. After removal of 2 bases from V and 10 bases from J, the junction contained 9 bases not matched to a gene. CDR3 length: 14 residues. Germline values: CDR1 MNHEY, CDR2 SVGAGI. The DNA of the CDR3 is TGTGCCAGCAGTTACGCCCAGGGGGCTAATAGAGCTTTCTTT. Protein sequence: CASSYAQGANRAFF.

This chain connects TRBV6-6 to TRBJ1-5; possible D gene TRBD1, 6 bases. V lost 6 bases to trimming and J lost 5 bases, with 14 bases between them. This CDR3 is 14 amino acids long. CDR1 is MNHNY and CDR2 is SVGAGI in the germline V gene (reference sequence). The chain's CDR3 is CASSLKGGDQPQHF. The CDR3 DNA reads TGTGCCAGCAGCTTGAAGGGGGGCGATCAGCCCCAGCATTTT.

The V call is TRBV4-2, the J call TRBJ1-3; a possible D gene is TRBD1 (6 bases). CDR1 and CDR2 from the germline V gene are LGHNA and YNFKEQ. Trimming shortened V by 0 bases and J by 1 base, and 16 bases separated the two germline ends. The CDR3 is 18 amino acids. CDR3 in DNA: TGTGCCAGCAGCCAAGATGGGGGGGCCAAGCTTTCTGGAAACACCATATATTTT. As protein: CASSQDGGAKLSGNTIYF.